This T cell receptor (beta chain) was recovered during a study of T cell clones after liver transplantation. Study details: Post-transplant blood was tracked for graft-donor-reactive T cell clones identified in a pre-transplant mixed lymphocyte reaction. Standard immunosuppression, with no induction, continued until 12-24 months after transplant.

Sequenced by immunoSEQ multiplex PCR; TCRdb stores in-frame clones only, minus some. The table records roughly 65,000 clones, 80% to 95% of them present only once. Study-wide findings and caveats: A larger donor-reactive than third-party decline suggested partial antigen-specific deletion.

The V gene end was trimmed by 4 bases and the J gene end by 2 bases; junction bases not matched to a gene: 14. Looked up from germline, CDR1 is SSHAT and CDR2 is FNYEAQ (reference sequence). The CDR3 covers 17 residues. With regard to this clone: Its cognate antigen is unknown.

Sorting of unstimulated PBMCs yielded separate CD3+CD4+ and CD3+CD8+ fractions. Source: CD4+ T cells from blood, taken less than 26 months after liver transplant. The V gene is TRBV7-7, the J gene TRBJ2-7, with TRBD2 identical over 7 bases. The sequence was obtained from a human patient who received a liver transplant. Some T cells may trace back to the graft donor. The CDR3 is CASSSIPLAEDTYEQYF. DNA for the CDR3: TGTGCCAGCAGCTCTATCCCGCTAGCGGAGGACACCTACGAGCAGTACTTC. Looking up the rest from reference TRBV7-7 and TRBJ2-7 gives the full variable domain: GAGVSQSPRYKVTKRGQDVTLRCDPISSHATLYWYQQALGQGPEFLTYFNYEAQPDKSGLPSDRFSAERPEGSISTLTIQRTEQRDSAMYRCASSSIPLAEDTYEQYFGPGTRLTVT.